A few counts support the clone carrying this TCR beta chain. Its cognate antigen is unknown. This sample was included in a study of identical twins. The study's findings and limits: Whereas memory repertoires showed no such difference, abundant cord blood beta clonotypes carried fewer insertions.

This CDR3 contains 14 residues. Trimming pared 4 bases from V and 8 bases from J, leaving 15 bases between. Germline V gene sequence: CDR1 SNHLY, CDR2 FYNNEI. A universal primer site arose from template switching, and cDNA bore unique molecular identifiers. Using its own MiXCR run on the 5' RACE reads, TCRdb lists one record per CDR3 protein. Of nearly 650,000 distinct CDR3 sequences listed, less than 9% were seen once; the top ten hold 1.5% to 2%. The sample was also reused in another study, on yellow fever vaccine responses in identical twins.

This clonotype originated in a woman between 18 and 29 years old in good health. V usage is TRBV2 and J usage is TRBJ2-1; D gene uncertain. Sequencing was done on a sample of PBMCs. This chain's CDR3 is CASSALGRADEQFF. The CDR3 DNA follows: TGTGCCAGCAGTGCCCTAGGAAGGGCTGATGAGCAGTTCTTC.